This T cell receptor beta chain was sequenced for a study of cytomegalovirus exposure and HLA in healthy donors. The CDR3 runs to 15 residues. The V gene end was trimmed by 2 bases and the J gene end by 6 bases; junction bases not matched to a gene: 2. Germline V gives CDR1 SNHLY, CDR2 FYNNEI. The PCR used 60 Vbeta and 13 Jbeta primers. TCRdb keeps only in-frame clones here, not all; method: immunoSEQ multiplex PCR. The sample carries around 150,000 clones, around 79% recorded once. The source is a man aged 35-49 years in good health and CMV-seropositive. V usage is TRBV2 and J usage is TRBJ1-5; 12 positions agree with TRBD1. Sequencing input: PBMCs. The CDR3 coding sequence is TGTGCCAGCAGTGAACTGGGACAGGGGGCTCAGCCCCAGCATTTT. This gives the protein CASSELGQGAQPQHF. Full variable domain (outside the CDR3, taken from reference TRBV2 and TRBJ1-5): EPEVTQTPSHQVTQMGQEVILRCVPISNHLYFYWYRQILGQKVEFLVSFYNNEISEKSEIFDDQFSVERPDGSNFTLKIRSTKLEDSAMYFCASSELGQGAQPQHFGDGTRLSIL.